This T cell receptor beta chain derives from a study of blood T cell repertoires in COVID-19. Background on the study: Sample material is recorded as cDNA or gDNA derived from T cells, B-cell-depleted T cells, or PBMCs.

Trimming removed 3 bases from V and 2 bases from J; junction bases left unmatched: 4. This CDR3 region has 15 residues. The germline CDR1 and CDR2 sequences are ENHRY and SYGVKD. Per the authors' pipeline: Amplification of reference gene primers provided the estimated nucleated cell counts. The method was immunoSEQ multiplex PCR; TCRdb's version includes in-frame clones alone and lacks a portion of them. Clonal size and the V and J genes are those of that table, whereas D and trimming came from the DNA. The data show about 250,000 clones, roughly 87% seen once. Specimen: peripheral blood. This TCR derives from a woman in her forties who had recovered from COVID-19. The chain links TRBV10-3 to TRBJ2-3; 8 bases are shared with TRBD2. This CDR3 reads CAISEELAVTDTQYF. As DNA, the CDR3 is TGTGCCATCAGTGAAGAACTAGCGGTCACAGATACGCAGTATTTT.